These 21 T cell receptor beta chains came from one sample sequenced in a study of human T cells and chemical hapten exposure (dated by TCRdb to the early 2020s). The library was obtained by RACE. Sequencing was carried out with a NextSeq 500. The public reads were reprocessed in TCRdb via fastp at Q25 and MiXCR, keeping in-frame beta chains. Identical CDR3 protein sequences are pooled into one entry, listed with their most common genes and DNA. The sample table records some 94,000 distinct CDR3 sequences; roughly 12% of these occur just once. Approximately 2% of the sample comes from the top ten. This specimen's time point label, interpreted: patch test 1, 2 weeks after DPC sensitization. Explained via the paper, the treatment or condition label denotes: therapeutic diphenylcyclopropenone sensitization with weekly scalp DPC. Sequencing was performed on whole blood, taken in connection with sensitization to the hapten diphenylcyclopropenone (DPC). The receptors derive from a woman aged 40 to 55 with alopecia areata. Some clones in this sample may be carry-over from other donors' samples.

This clonotype was seen a few times. The gene calls are TRBV7-2 and TRBJ2-7; D tentatively reads TRBD1 or TRBD2 (5 bases each). CDR1 SGHTA and CDR2 FQGNSA come from the germline V gene. The CDR3 length is 14 residues. V was shortened by 1 base and J by 1 base, with 8 bases between the two germline ends. The CDR3 loop reads CASSLVEGSYEQYF. CDR3 DNA: TGTGCCAGCAGCTTAGTAGAGGGGTCCTACGAGCAGTACTTC.

This clonotype was recorded many times. The chain links TRBV4-2 to TRBJ2-1, with 10 positions matching TRBD2. The junction had 5 bases not matched to a gene; V was cut back by 5 bases and J by 4 bases. The CDR3 totals 15 residues. CDR1 is LGHNA and CDR2 is YNFKEQ in the germline V gene. CDR3 coding DNA: TGTGCCAGCAGCATAGGACTAGCGGCGTACAATGAGCAGTTCTTC. Translation: CASSIGLAAYNEQFF.

The chain carries TRBV11-2 and TRBJ2-3; possible D gene TRBD2, 5 bases. Trimming took off 5 bases at V and 5 bases at J, with 14 bases between the two ends. CDR3 length: 14 residues. Germline lookup yields CDR1 SGHAT and CDR2 FQNNGV. The CDR3 reads CASSDNWTGDTQYF. The CDR3 coding sequence is TGTGCCAGCAGCGATAACTGGACTGGAGATACGCAGTATTTT.

This chain uses TRBV7-2 with TRBJ2-3; 10 bases align to TRBD1. CDR1 is SGHTA, CDR2 FQGNSA, per germline. This CDR3 comprises 20 residues. The trim removed 5 bases at V and 7 bases at J, leaving 24 bases unmatched. The CDR3: CASSQLSRGEWTGGSNTQYF. For the CDR3, the DNA is TGTGCCAGCAGCCAGCTTAGTAGGGGCGAATGGACAGGGGGTTCAAATACGCAGTATTTT.

J is TRBJ1-2 and V is TRBV7-2, with D perhaps matching TRBD1 (5 bases). Germline-derived CDR1 and CDR2 are SGHTA and FQGNSA. The CDR3 consists of 14 residues. With 5 bases removed from V and 2 bases from J, the gap between germline ends came to 12 bases. The CDR3 DNA follows: TGTGCCAGCAGCCCTACACGGGGGAACTATGGCTACACCTTC. Protein product: CASSPTRGNYGYTF.

J is TRBJ2-3 and V is TRBV11-3; no reliable D call. CDR1 is SGHNT, CDR2 YENEEA, per germline. Trimming cost V 0 bases and J 6 bases, with 10 bases left between them. The CDR3 totals 14 residues. In DNA form, the CDR3 reads TGTGCCAGCAGCTTAGATCAAACGGAGGATACGCAGTATTTT. This encodes CASSLDQTEDTQYF.

This clonotype was observed a few times. The chain couples TRBV28 to TRBJ2-7; no firm D call. Trimming left V 6 bases short and J 4 bases short, with 10 bases between. CDR1 is MDHEN, CDR2 SYDVKM, per germline. The CDR3 sequence is 12 residues long. In DNA form, the CDR3 reads TGTGCCAGCAGCTGGGTTGAATACGAGCAGTACTTC. This gives the protein CASSWVEYEQYF.

This clonotype was detected a few times. The chain couples TRBV20-1 to TRBJ1-5; weak D call: TRBD1 (5 bases). Germline V CDR1 and CDR2: DFQATT, SNEGSKA (reference sequence). V was trimmed by 3 bases and J by 6 bases, leaving 15 bases between them. The CDR3 totals 14 residues. The chain's CDR3 is CSASHYSGIQPQHF. CDR3 sequence (DNA): TGCAGTGCTAGCCATTATTCAGGGATTCAGCCCCAGCATTTT.

This clonotype was seen a handful of times. J is TRBJ2-7 and V is TRBV20-1; 9 bases match TRBD1. V lost 4 bases to trimming and J lost 4 bases; unmatched junction nucleotides: 8. The CDR3 contains 14 residues. Per the germline V gene, CDR1 is DFQATT and CDR2 is SNEGSKA (reference sequence). The CDR3 region has the DNA TGCAGTGCTACGCGGGACAGGGAATGGTACGAGCAGTACTTC. The encoded protein is CSATRDREWYEQYF.

Only a few counts were recorded for this clonotype. The CDR3 DNA sequence: TGTGCCAGCAGCACCGTTCACCGGGAGACCCAGTACTTC. Protein: CASSTVHRETQYF. The V call is TRBV7-2, the J call TRBJ2-5; D unresolved. V shed 5 bases and J shed 5 bases, with 12 bases lying between them. Germline lookup yields CDR1 SGHTA and CDR2 FQGNSA. This CDR3 has 13 residues.

This clonotype was counted only a few times. The CDR3, as DNA: TGTGCCAGCAGTCCGGAGACAGGGACCTATGGCTACACCTTC. Translating it yields CASSPETGTYGYTF. This rearrangement joins TRBV12-3 or TRBV12-4 to TRBJ1-2, with 7 bases fitting TRBD1. This CDR3 is 14 amino acids long. V was clipped by 5 bases and J by 4 bases; unmatched bases: 7.

This clonotype was picked up a small number of times. The V gene is TRBV6-2 or TRBV6-3, the J gene TRBJ2-1, with unresolved D. CDR1 MNHEY and CDR2 SVGEGT come from the germline V gene. Trimming left V 0 bases short and J 5 bases short, with 8 bases between. The CDR3 length is 14 residues. The CDR3 coding sequence is TGTGCCAGCAGTTACTCTGGGAACAACAATGAGCAGTTCTTC. Its translation is CASSYSGNNNEQFF.

The chain carries TRBV11-2 and TRBJ1-4, with a weak D call TRBD1 (6 bases). Trimming took off 5 bases at V and 4 bases at J, with 14 bases between the two ends. This CDR3 comprises 15 residues. Germline values: CDR1 SGHAT, CDR2 FQNNGV. The CDR3 coding sequence is TGTGCCAGCAGCCCCCTCAGGGGCAGTAATGAAAAACTGTTTTTT. It translates to CASSPLRGSNEKLFF.

The table lists this clonotype with a few counts. The V and J genes are TRBV5-1 and TRBJ2-1; possibly TRBD2 for D (6 bases). Germline CDR1 and CDR2: SGHRS and YFSETQ. CDR3 size: 14 residues. The V end was cut by 6 bases, the J end by 2 bases, with 12 bases between. For the CDR3, the DNA is TGCGCCAGCACCCGGGACTGGACCTACAATGAGCAGTTCTTC. Protein sequence: CASTRDWTYNEQFF.

This clonotype showed up many times. This rearrangement joins TRBV6-2 or TRBV6-3 to TRBJ2-1; 14 nucleotides agree with TRBD2. CDR1 is MNHEY, CDR2 SVGEGT, per germline. Trimming at V came to 6 bases and at J to 14 bases, leaving 9 bases not matched to a gene. The CDR3 runs to 14 residues. This CDR3 reads CASRKGLAGDREFF. The CDR3 DNA sequence: TGTGCCAGCAGGAAGGGACTAGCGGGGGACCGGGAGTTCTTC.

This clonotype has a count of ten or more. The chain couples TRBV12-3 or TRBV12-4 to TRBJ1-3; D uncertain. The CDR3 runs 14 residues. Between the trimmed V and J ends, which lost 3 bases and 0 bases, there was a span of 6 bases. The CDR3 region is CASSFSSSGNTIYF. CDR3 sequence (DNA): TGTGCCAGCAGTTTCTCGAGCTCTGGAAACACCATATATTTT.

This clonotype came up a few times. The genes are TRBV20-1 and TRBJ2-1, with D perhaps matching TRBD2 (6 bases). The CDR3 is 14 amino acids. Germline-derived CDR1 and CDR2 are DFQATT and SNEGSKA (reference sequence). Trimming left V 6 bases short and J 8 bases short, with 20 bases between. The CDR3 protein is CSARRPAGGDEQFF. For the CDR3, the DNA is TGCAGTGCGAGACGACCAGCGGGCGGGGATGAGCAGTTCTTC.

This clonotype was seen at least ten times. J is TRBJ1-3 and V is TRBV6-5; D is ambiguous. The germline V gene encodes CDR1 MNHEY and CDR2 SVGAGI. The V and J ends lost 11 bases and 0 bases respectively, with 14 bases between them. The CDR3 loop spans 14 amino acids. The CDR3 region is CASSKGFSGNTIYF. Here the CDR3 DNA reads TGTGCCTCCTCAAAGGGATTCTCTGGAAACACCATATATTTT.

This clonotype was counted many times. A read error may produce the germline difference seen at one junction end. The rearrangement uses TRBV7-7 and TRBJ2-5, with 8 bases aligning to TRBD2. The V gene's germline CDR1 is SSHAT and CDR2 FNYEAQ (reference sequence). The CDR3 spans 14 residues. The CDR3 protein is CASSFSAGEETQYF. CDR3 sequence (DNA): TGTGCTAGCAGCTTCTCAGCGGGAGAAGAGACCCAGTACTTC.

V and J are TRBV7-9 and TRBJ1-1; no clear D. The CDR3 length is 12 residues. Per germline, CDR1 SEHNR and CDR2 FQNEAQ (reference sequence). V lost 2 bases and J lost 8, with 9 bases in between. The chain's CDR3 is CASSLSGGEAFF. For the CDR3, the DNA is TGTGCCAGCAGCTTATCGGGCGGCGAAGCTTTCTTT.

This clonotype was seen more than once but under ten times. CDR3 nucleotide sequence: TGTGCCAGCTCGCGGGGACAGGGAGACTCTGGAAACACCATATATTTT. Residues: CASSRGQGDSGNTIYF. The gene calls are TRBV18 and TRBJ1-3, with 9 bases aligning to TRBD1. Germline V gives CDR1 KGHSH, CDR2 LQKENI. The junction had 6 bases not matched to a gene; V was cut back by 6 bases and J by 0 bases. The CDR3 loop spans 16 amino acids.